This TCR beta chain was recovered during a study of T cells in Graves' hyperthyroidism and ophthalmopathy. TCR beta CDR3 region amplification was performed from RNA transcripts. HTBI primers were employed in a first-round RT-PCR of the TCR CDR3. TCRdb re-derived calls from the multiplex PCR reads in MiXCR, one entry per CDR3 protein. Of 450,000 to 700,000 distinct CDR3 sequences listed, 46% are singletons. Deletions cut 1 base from V and 2 bases from J, with 6 bases between. Looked up from germline, CDR1 is DFQATT and CDR2 is SNEGSKA (reference sequence). The length of the CDR3 is 13 residues. The sample comprised peripheral blood or thyroid tissue (not recorded which). This TCR derives from an adult woman with Graves' disease, either hyperthyroidism or ophthalmopathy (not recorded which). The V gene is TRBV20-1, the J gene TRBJ1-5; D remains unclear. This chain's CDR3 is CSARVVGNQPQHF. CDR3 bases: TGCAGTGCTAGAGTCGTCGGCAATCAGCCCCAGCATTTT.